These T cell receptor beta chains were read from a single sample in a study of cytomegalovirus exposure and HLA in healthy donors. Assay: immunoSEQ multiplex PCR; the TCRdb copy retains only in-frame clones and omits some. The table includes 240,000 or so clones, about 81% detected once. Sequenced material: PBMCs. Receptors originate from a woman between 40 and 50 years old in good health and CMV-seropositive. The CDR3 runs from the conserved cysteine through the conserved F or W. D genes are given only for firm matches. Rows may omit the clone size; those that give it use once, few, many or a size class.

TRBJ1-6 . TRBV6-6 . CASSPGVRLPNSPLHF TGTGCCAGCAGTCCGGGGGTCAGGCTGCCTAATTCACCCCTCCACTTT
TRBJ2-1 TRBD2 TRBV9 . CASSVESGGAPYNEQFF TGTGCCAGCAGCGTAGAGAGCGGGGGGGCCCCCTACAATGAGCAGTTCTTC
TRBJ1-3 . TRBV7-9 . CASSLTRVGNTIYF TGTGCCAGCAGCTTGACCAGGGTAGGAAACACCATATATTTT
TRBJ2-2 TRBD2 TRBV7-2 . CASSLLLAGSGELFF TGTGCCAGCAGCTTATTGCTAGCGGGTAGCGGGGAGCTGTTTTTT
TRBJ1-1 TRBD1 TRBV25-1 once CASSRTGINTEAFF TGTGCCAGCAGCAGGACAGGCATTAACACTGAAGCTTTCTTT
TRBJ2-5 TRBD2 TRBV4-2 . CASSQDVAGGRETQYF TGTGCCAGCAGCCAAGATGTAGCGGGGGGGAGGGAGACCCAGTACTTC
TRBJ1-3 . TRBV7-2 . CASSTGHLDSGNTIYF TGTGCCAGCAGCACGGGACACCTTGACTCTGGAAACACCATATATTTT
TRBJ2-3 . TRBV2 . CASTSGGHDTQYF TGTGCCAGCACCTCGGGGGGCCACGATACGCAGTATTTT
TRBJ1-4 . TRBV28 . CASSQLTPATNEKLFF TGTGCCAGCAGCCAACTGACACCCGCAACTAATGAAAAACTGTTTTTT
TRBJ1-4 TRBD1 TRBV9 . CASSVGGQEREKLFF TGTGCCAGCAGCGTAGGGGGACAGGAGAGGGAAAAACTGTTTTTT
TRBJ1-2 . TRBV9 few CASSVVRGGRYGYTF TGTGCCAGCAGCGTAGTTCGAGGAGGTCGCTATGGCTACACCTTC